The clone carrying this T cell receptor beta chain was observed a handful of times. This specimen belongs to a study of blood T cells in healthy people across ages. Trimming pared 2 bases from V and 4 bases from J, leaving 11 bases between. The germline gives CDR1 SGHNT, CDR2 YENEEA. This CDR3 has 14 residues. Using a J-beta primer mix together with a sample-barcoded 5' primer, a second PCR was run for roughly 7 to 11 cycles. TCRdb called the 5' RACE reads again in MiXCR, with one record for every CDR3 protein. The table lists some 1.5 million distinct CDR3 sequences, approximately 39% of them singletons.

Material: blood. This chain connects TRBV11-3 to TRBJ2-5; D is undetermined. The receptor was isolated from a woman aged 18-35 years in good health. CDR3 amino acids: CASSLFATSETQYF. The CDR3 DNA reads as TGTGCCAGCAGCTTATTTGCGACCTCAGAGACCCAGTACTTC. Full variable domain (outside the CDR3, taken from reference TRBV11-3 and TRBJ2-5): EAGVVQSPRYKIIEKKQPVAFWCNPISGHNTLYWYLQNLGQGPELLIRYENEEAVDDSQLPKDRFSAERLKGVDSTLKIQPAELGDSAVYLCASSLFATSETQYFGPGTRLLVL.